Listed here are 5 T cell receptor beta chains from one sample, sequenced in a study of shared clonotypes between healthy human individuals. Sequencing was performed with immunoSEQ multiplex PCR; in TCRdb, only in-frame clones are kept and a portion is missing. Found here are roughly 1,000,000 clones, 75% to 85% of them singletons; the top ten hold under 0.6%. The specimen was memory CD4+ T cells from PBMCs. Subset meaning: CD45RA-negative fraction. These receptors were obtained from a man younger than 35 in good health. Some clones in this sample may be carry-over from other donors' samples.

This clone showed up just a few times. The rearrangement links TRBV4-1 to TRBJ2-7; 14 bases agree with TRBD2. CDR3 size: 18 residues. In germline, CDR1 is MGHRA, CDR2 YSYEKL. With 1 base clipped from V and 7 bases from J, the junction kept 12 bases outside the gene matches. The CDR3 loop reads CASSQGPGLAGEGWEQYF. The CDR3 nucleotides are TGCGCCAGCAGCCAAGGGCCGGGACTAGCGGGAGAAGGGTGGGAGCAGTACTTC.

This clone was observed a single time. J is TRBJ1-2 and V is TRBV30, with TRBD1 matching 7 bases. CDR3 size: 15 residues. The V segment lost 1 base and the J segment 2 bases; nucleotides outside the gene matches: 7. Germline V CDR1 and CDR2: GTSNPN, SVGIG (reference sequence). CDR3 DNA sequence: TGTGCCTGGAGTGGGGCGGAGACAGGGAACTATGGCTACACCTTC. The encoded protein is CAWSGAETGNYGYTF.

The V gene is TRBV5-1, the J gene TRBJ2-6; the D gene is possibly TRBD1 (5 bases). The CDR3 length is 16 residues. Per germline, CDR1 SGHRS and CDR2 YFSETQ. Between the trimmed V and J ends, which lost 3 bases and 0 bases, there was a span of 10 bases. CDR3: CASSSAGFSGANVLTF. As DNA, the CDR3 is TGCGCCAGCAGCTCGGCAGGGTTCTCTGGGGCCAACGTCCTGACTTTC.

A few counts support this clone. The V call is TRBV27, the J call TRBJ2-5, with TRBD1 matching 8 bases. The CDR3 spans 15 residues. Germline CDR1 and CDR2: MNHEY and SMNVEV (reference sequence). J lost 4 bases, V lost 4 bases, and 8 bases had no gene match. The CDR3 bases are TGTGCCAGCAGTTCCGGACAGGGTCTAATAGAGACCCAGTACTTC. Its translation is CASSSGQGLIETQYF.

The CDR3 loop reads CASSTYNYGYTF. For the CDR3, the DNA is TGTGCCAGCAGCACCTACAACTATGGCTACACCTTC. The rearrangement joins TRBV7-9 to TRBJ1-2; D uncertain. The CDR3 length is 12 residues. The V end lost 5 bases, the J end lost 2 bases, and 6 bases lay between the germline ends. Germline CDR1 SEHNR, CDR2 FQNEAQ (reference sequence).